What follows are 26 T cell receptor beta chains derived from one specimen sequenced in a study of cytomegalovirus exposure and HLA in healthy donors. PCR amplification relied on 60 Vbeta primers (plus 13 Jbeta primers). TCRdb keeps only in-frame clones here, not all; method: immunoSEQ multiplex PCR. The sample comprises about 94,000 clones, roughly three fifths of which are singletons, and about 3.8% rests with the top ten. Sequencing was done on a sample of PBMCs. Receptor source: a man aged 25-45 years in good health and CMV-seronegative.

The V and J genes are TRBV7-2 and TRBJ2-3; D perhaps matches TRBD2 (5 bases). This CDR3 is 16 amino acids long. V was cut by 5 bases and J by 2 bases, with 17 bases left in between. CDR1 is SGHTA, CDR2 FQGNSA, per germline. In DNA, the CDR3 is TGTGCCAGCAGCCCCAACCGACTACAATCCACAGATACGCAGTATTTT. Protein product: CASSPNRLQSTDTQYF.

In DNA, the CDR3 is TGCGCCAGCAGCGCGGACAGGGAGCCCCTCACCGGGGAGCTGTTTTTT. The encoded protein is CASSADREPLTGELFF. The rearrangement joins TRBV5-1 to TRBJ2-2; the match to TRBD1 covers 8 bases. CDR1 is SGHRS and CDR2 is YFSETQ in the germline V gene. V gave up 4 bases and J gave up 4 bases; unmatched junction bases: 9. The CDR3 extends over 16 amino acids.

J is TRBJ2-1 and V is TRBV5-6, with 9 bases fitting TRBD2. CDR3 length: 16 amino acids. The ends lost 0 bases at V and 6 bases at J; junction bases unmatched: 7. Germline V lookup: CDR1 SGHDT, CDR2 YYEEEE. The CDR3: CASSLVWSSGTNEQFF. In DNA form, the CDR3 reads TGTGCCAGCAGCTTGGTGTGGTCTAGCGGGACCAATGAGCAGTTCTTC.

About this clone: Other DNA sequences in this sample translate to the same CDR3. The chain carries TRBV5-1 and TRBJ2-7; D is possibly TRBD2 (5 bases). CDR3 length: 14 residues. Germline values: CDR1 SGHRS, CDR2 YFSETQ. Deletions cut 2 bases from V and 0 bases from J, with 9 bases between. CDR3 sequence (DNA): TGCGCCAGCAGCTTACCGGGGAGCTCCTACGAGCAGTACTTC. Its protein is CASSLPGSSYEQYF. Full variable domain (rest looked up from reference TRBV5-1 and TRBJ2-7): KAGVTQTPRYLIKTRGQQVTLSCSPISGHRSVSWYQQTPGQGLQFLFEYFSETQRNKGNFPGRFSGRQFSNSRSEMNVSTLELGDSALYLCASSLPGSSYEQYFGPGTRLTVT.

This clone occurred a few times. The genes are TRBV6-5 and TRBJ1-2; 7 nucleotides line up with TRBD1. Losses at the gene ends were 5 bases for V and 2 bases for J; bases not matched to a gene: 8. Germline lookup yields CDR1 MNHEY and CDR2 SVGAGI. The CDR3 sequence is 15 residues long. CDR3 nucleotides: TGTGCCAGCAGTAACAGGGGACACCTCAACTATGGCTACACCTTC. Its protein product is CASSNRGHLNYGYTF.

The CDR3 reads CATLRGLDTEAFF. CDR3 bases: TGTGCCACCCTTAGGGGGCTGGACACTGAAGCTTTCTTT. V gene TRBV18 combines with J gene TRBJ1-1; 7 bases are a match to TRBD1. The J segment lost 3 bases and the V segment lost 10 bases, leaving 8 bases of the junction unmatched. Germline loops: CDR1 KGHSH, CDR2 LQKENI. There are 13 residues in the CDR3. Combining the CDR3 with reference TRBV18 and TRBJ1-1 gives the whole variable domain NAGVMQNPRHLVRRRGQEARLRCSPMKGHSHVYWYRQLPEEGLKFMVYLQKENIIDESGMPKERFSAEFPKEGPSILRIQQVVRGDSAAYFCATLRGLDTEAFFGQGTRLTVV.

The V gene is TRBV11-3, the J gene TRBJ2-7; TRBD1 agrees at 8 bases. J lost 2 bases, V lost 4 bases, and 1 base had no gene match. The CDR3 is 13 residues long. Per the germline V gene, CDR1 is SGHNT and CDR2 is YENEEA. The CDR3 DNA is TGTGCCAGCAGCTCGACAGGGGCCTACGAGCAGTACTTC. Amino acid sequence: CASSSTGAYEQYF.

The V gene is TRBV5-1, the J gene TRBJ1-2; a possible D gene is TRBD1 (6 bases). The germline V gene has CDR1 SGHRS and CDR2 YFSETQ. CDR3 length equals 14 residues. Trimming took 0 bases from V and 0 from J, leaving 6 bases between them. Here the CDR3 DNA reads TGCGCCAGCAGCTTGGGACAGGCTAACTATGGCTACACCTTC. Translated, it gives CASSLGQANYGYTF.

The genes are TRBV7-9 and TRBJ1-3; D not certain. Germline CDR1 and CDR2: SEHNR and FQNEAQ (reference sequence). CDR3 length: 12 residues. Trimming removed 2 bases at V and 4 bases at J, with 3 bases between. CDR3 protein: CASSLLGNTIYF. The CDR3 coding sequence is TGTGCCAGCAGCTTACTGGGAAACACCATATATTTT.

The chain carries TRBV6-5 and TRBJ2-5; 8 positions agree with TRBD2. Germline CDR1 reads MNHEY; CDR2 reads SVGAGI. V gave up 5 bases and J gave up 9 bases; unmatched junction bases: 14. The CDR3 loop spans 15 amino acids. The CDR3: CASSTPGTRRWPQYF. DNA for the CDR3: TGTGCCAGCAGTACTCCCGGGACTAGAAGGTGGCCCCAGTACTTC.

This clone was found a few times. The chain carries TRBV4-1 and TRBJ2-3; 13 nucleotides line up with TRBD2. The CDR3 covers 17 residues. The germline gives CDR1 MGHRA, CDR2 YSYEKL. V shed 0 bases and J 6 bases; nucleotides not matched to a gene: 6. DNA of the CDR3: TGCGCCAGCAGCCAAGAGGGACTAGCGGGACAGCGGGATACGCAGTATTTT. It yields the protein CASSQEGLAGQRDTQYF.

This clone occurred once. The V call is TRBV10-2, the J call TRBJ2-3, with 11 bases aligning to TRBD2. The CDR3 is 14 amino acids. The germline CDR1 and CDR2 sequences are WSHSY and SAAADI. The V gene end was trimmed by 6 bases and the J gene end by 3 bases; junction bases not matched to a gene: 2. The CDR3 protein is CASSRLAGTDTQYF. Here the CDR3 DNA reads TGCGCCAGCAGCCGACTAGCGGGGACAGATACGCAGTATTTT.

The genes are TRBV15 and TRBJ1-5; D is possibly TRBD1 (5 bases). The germline V gene has CDR1 LNHNV and CDR2 YYDKDF (reference sequence). Trimming removed 0 bases from V and 3 bases from J, with 15 bases in between. This CDR3 region has 17 residues. CDR3 bases: TGTGCCACCAGCAGAGAGGTGGGGGGAAACCCCAATCAGCCCCAGCATTTT. Amino acids: CATSREVGGNPNQPQHF.

This chain joins TRBV19 and TRBJ1-2; 7 nucleotides agree with TRBD1. The V gene end was trimmed by 6 bases and the J gene end by 7 bases; junction bases not matched to a gene: 14. The CDR3 runs to 15 residues. Germline values: CDR1 LNHDA, CDR2 SQIVND (reference sequence). The CDR3 sequence: CASRPPDRDASGYTF. In DNA, the CDR3 is TGTGCCAGTAGGCCCCCAGACAGGGATGCGTCTGGCTACACCTTC.

The gene calls are TRBV6-1 and TRBJ1-4; possible D gene TRBD1, 6 bases. Trimming stripped 6 bases from V and 6 bases from J, with 11 bases between. Germline CDR1 and CDR2: MNHNS and SASEGT. This CDR3 is 13 amino acids long. The DNA of the CDR3 is TGTGCCAGCAGAGATGCAGGGGATGAAAAACTGTTTTTT. This sequence encodes CASRDAGDEKLFF.

This clone was picked up one time. The chain carries TRBV7-2 and TRBJ2-1; 14 bases map to TRBD2. V lost 5 bases, J lost 7 bases, and 7 bases stayed unmatched. Germline CDR1 and CDR2: SGHTA and FQGNSA. The CDR3 is 16 amino acids. The CDR3 DNA follows: TGTGCCAGCAGCACGGAGGGACTAGCGGGGGAAAATGAGCAGTTCTTC. Translated, it gives CASSTEGLAGENEQFF.

The chain employs TRBV7-6 and TRBJ2-7; 9 bases line up with TRBD1. The trim removed 0 bases at V and 2 bases at J, leaving 5 bases unmatched. The CDR3 covers 16 residues. Germline V gives CDR1 SGHVS, CDR2 FNYEAQ. Here the CDR3 reads CASSLAPGQGPYEQYF. CDR3 nucleotides: TGTGCCAGCAGCTTAGCACCGGGACAGGGTCCCTACGAGCAGTACTTC.

The J gene is TRBJ1-3, the V gene TRBV10-3; a possible D gene is TRBD1 (6 bases). CDR1 and CDR2 (germline): ENHRY, SYGVKD. The CDR3 totals 14 residues. The V end lost 7 bases, the J end lost 3 bases, and 13 bases lay between the germline ends. CDR3 in amino acids: CAITHQGHGNTIYF. The DNA for the CDR3 is TGTGCCATCACCCACCAGGGGCATGGAAACACCATATATTTT.

The chain couples TRBV5-5 to TRBJ1-5, with D possibly TRBD1 on 5 matching bases. Trimming removed 0 bases at V and 7 bases at J, with 14 bases between. The CDR3 spans 15 residues. The germline gives CDR1 SGHKS, CDR2 YYEKEE (reference sequence). The CDR3 here is CASSLVAGTGQPQHF. The CDR3 coding sequence is TGTGCCAGCAGCTTGGTCGCGGGGACCGGCCAGCCCCAGCATTTT. The full variable domain, with the rest looked up from reference TRBV5-5 and TRBJ1-5, is DAGVTQSPTHLIKTRGQQVTLRCSPISGHKSVSWYQQVLGQGPQFIFQYYEKEERGRGNFPDRFSARQFPNYSSELNVNALLLGDSALYLCASSLVAGTGQPQHFGDGTRLSIL.

The rearrangement links TRBV6-4 to TRBJ2-1; 7 nucleotides line up with TRBD2. CDR1 is MRHNA and CDR2 is SNTAGT in the germline V gene. This CDR3 contains 15 residues. J was trimmed by 8 bases and V by 3 bases; bases with no gene match: 10. The CDR3 region is CASSEVSGQRDEQFF. The CDR3 coding sequence is TGTGCCAGCAGTGAGGTTAGCGGGCAAAGGGATGAGCAGTTCTTC.

This chain uses TRBV7-3 with TRBJ1-1; D might be TRBD1 (5 bases). The CDR3 contains 13 residues. Germline-derived CDR1 and CDR2 are SGHTA and FQGTGA. V was shortened by 2 bases and J by 4 bases, with 8 bases between the two germline ends. CDR3 protein: CASSLSRATEAFF. As DNA, the CDR3 is TGTGCCAGCAGCTTATCCAGGGCCACTGAAGCTTTCTTT.

The rearrangement joins TRBV6-5 to TRBJ2-7, with no clear D. Deletions cut 5 bases from V and 4 bases from J, with 9 bases between. The CDR3 totals 12 residues. Germline assignment: CDR1 MNHEY and CDR2 SVGAGI. CDR3 coding DNA: TGTGCCAGCAGTAGCCCCGTTTACGAGCAGTACTTC. Amino acid sequence: CASSSPVYEQYF.

V and J are TRBV2 and TRBJ2-1, with D perhaps matching TRBD2 (6 bases). This CDR3 spans 13 amino acids. Germline values: CDR1 SNHLY, CDR2 FYNNEI. V shed 8 bases and J shed 5 bases, with 13 bases lying between them. CDR3 sequence reads: CASARDSNNEQFF. Written as DNA, the CDR3 is TGTGCCAGCGCGCGGGATTCTAACAATGAGCAGTTCTTC.

The chain uses TRBV14 and TRBJ2-7; D not certain. The CDR3 is 15 residues long. Trimming removed 1 base from V and 7 bases from J, with 17 bases in between. Germline values: CDR1 SGHDN, CDR2 FVKESK. In DNA, the CDR3 is TGTGCCAGCAGCCAAGGCCTGCACAGCCCGTGGGAGCAGTACTTC. It yields the protein CASSQGLHSPWEQYF.

The rearrangement links TRBV28 to TRBJ1-4; 10 bases align to TRBD1. V gave up 6 bases and J gave up 5 bases; unmatched junction bases: 9. The CDR3 loop spans 16 amino acids. Per the germline V gene, CDR1 is MDHEN and CDR2 is SYDVKM. This CDR3 reads CASSWDRGDKNEKLFF. CDR3 in DNA: TGTGCCAGCAGCTGGGACAGGGGCGACAAAAATGAAAAACTGTTTTTT. Full variable domain (remainder filled in from reference TRBV28 and TRBJ1-4): DVKVTQSSRYLVKRTGEKVFLECVQDMDHENMFWYRQDPGLGLRLIYFSYDVKMKEKGDIPEGYSVSREKKERFSLILESASTNQTSMYLCASSWDRGDKNEKLFFGSGTQLSVL.

The chain uses TRBV25-1 and TRBJ1-6; possibly TRBD1 for D (6 bases). Trimming removed 3 bases from V and 3 bases from J, with 12 bases in between. The CDR3 sequence is 16 residues long. CDR1 is MGHDK and CDR2 is SYGVNS in the germline V gene. CDR3: CASSDLDSLYNSPLHF. DNA for the CDR3: TGTGCCAGCAGTGATCTGGACAGCCTCTATAATTCACCCCTCCACTTT.